A single sample is the source of the 24 T cell receptor beta chains below, sequenced in a study of a mutant IDH1 vaccine in newly diagnosed glioma listed by TCRdb under 2021. No antigen has been identified for these receptors. Per the publication, the time point label means: week 35, safety follow-up. A 20-mer mutant IDH1 peptide at 300 micrograms in Montanide made up each vaccine dose, which was injected subcutaneously together with topical imiquimod. Library method: the immunoSEQ multiplex PCR assay. The immuneACCESS repertoire file appears here via TCRdb, limited to in-frame rearrangements. These files lack a portion of the clones; in checked studies, under half of the deficit traces to unresolved V genes, and the cause of the others is not known. This sample is represented by about 32,000 clones; 79% of them were singletons. 9.3% of the sample is taken by the ten largest. The source material was PBMCs, sampled from a glioma patient whose treatment included an IDH1 peptide vaccine. The source is a woman aged 25 to 39 with glioma. Some clones in this sample may be carry-over from other donors' samples.

The CDR3 DNA is TGTGCCAGCAGCCAGACAGGGAGAGGCAATCAGCCCCAGCATTTT. Protein sequence: CASSQTGRGNQPQHF. V is TRBV9 and J is TRBJ1-5, with 7 bases that match TRBD1. Germline V gives CDR1 SGDLS, CDR2 YYNGEE. CDR3 length equals 15 residues. The V gene end was trimmed by 4 bases and the J gene end by 2 bases; junction bases not matched to a gene: 6. The complete variable domain, with remaining parts taken from reference TRBV9 and TRBJ1-5, reads DSGVTQTPKHLITATGQRVTLRCSPRSGDLSVYWYQQSLDQGLQFLIQYYNGEERAKGNILERFSAQQFPDLHSELNLSSLELGDSALYFCASSQTGRGNQPQHFGDGTRLSIL.

This clone was counted once. CDR3 amino acids: CASSPYAGARTEAFF. CDR3 bases: TGTGCCAGCAGTCCCTACGCGGGGGCGCGCACTGAAGCTTTCTTT. V usage is TRBV6-5 and J usage is TRBJ1-1, with D possibly TRBD1 on 6 matching bases. Per germline, CDR1 MNHEY and CDR2 SVGAGI. Trimming cost V 5 bases and J 4 bases, with 17 bases left between them. This CDR3 is 15 amino acids long.

The chain has TRBV27 and TRBJ1-2; D possibly corresponds to TRBD1 (6 bases). CDR1 and CDR2 (germline): MNHEY, SMNVEV (reference sequence). Trimming took 8 bases from V and 3 from J, leaving 22 bases between them. CDR3 length: 16 residues. The CDR3 loop reads CASGSTGRRNDYGYTF. CDR3 nucleotides: TGTGCCAGCGGATCCACAGGGCGGCGTAATGACTATGGCTACACCTTC.

The chain employs TRBV15 and TRBJ1-1; a weak D match, TRBD1 (6 bases). Trimming took off 3 bases at V and 7 bases at J, with 21 bases between the two ends. The CDR3 spans 16 residues. The germline V gene has CDR1 LNHNV and CDR2 YYDKDF (reference sequence). The CDR3 DNA sequence: TGTGCCACCAGCAGCTCCCTCGCACAGGGATCCGGTGAAGCTTTCTTT. Translation gives CATSSSLAQGSGEAFF.

The rearrangement links TRBV5-5 to TRBJ2-2, with 11 bases lining up with TRBD2. Germline V gene sequence: CDR1 SGHKS, CDR2 YYEKEE (reference sequence). The CDR3 extends over 15 amino acids. Germline trimming cut 4 bases from V and 7 bases from J; bases unmatched to any gene: 6. DNA of the CDR3: TGTGCCAGCAGCCCCCAGCTAGCGGGGGGCGGGGAGCTGTTTTTT. It specifies CASSPQLAGGGELFF.

This chain connects TRBV10-3 to TRBJ2-7, with D perhaps being TRBD1 or TRBD2 (7 bases each). The CDR3 covers 13 residues. Per the germline V gene, CDR1 is ENHRY and CDR2 is SYGVKD. V was shortened by 3 bases and J by 9 bases, with 15 bases between the two germline ends. As DNA, the CDR3 is TGTGCCATCAGTGAATCTGGGGAGGGGGCGCAGTACTTC. It specifies CAISESGEGAQYF.

This clone was observed a few times. V is TRBV6-5 and J is TRBJ1-1; weak D call: TRBD1 (6 bases). CDR1 and CDR2 (germline): MNHEY, SVGAGI. Trimming left V 6 bases short and J 3 bases short, with 11 bases between. CDR3 length equals 13 residues. The CDR3 DNA sequence: TGTGCCAGCAGCAGGACAGCCCACACTGAAGCTTTCTTT. It is translated as CASSRTAHTEAFF.

This chain uses TRBV15 with TRBJ1-3; D remains unclear. CDR1 LNHNV and CDR2 YYDKDF come from the germline V gene (reference sequence). This CDR3 is 12 amino acids long. The V and J ends lost 5 bases and 4 bases respectively, with 6 bases between them. As DNA, the CDR3 is TGTGCCACCAGCGTTGCGGGAAACACCATATATTTT. The encoded protein is CATSVAGNTIYF. Combining the CDR3 with reference TRBV15 and TRBJ1-3 gives the whole variable domain DAMVIQNPRYQVTQFGKPVTLSCSQTLNHNVMYWYQQKSSQAPKLLFHYYDKDFNNEADTPDNFQSRRPNTSFCFLDIRSPGLGDTAMYLCATSVAGNTIYFGEGSWLTVV.

The chain is built from TRBV7-9 and TRBJ2-3; maybe TRBD2 (5 bases). From germline, CDR1 is SEHNR and CDR2 FQNEAQ (reference sequence). V was shortened by 3 bases and J by 1 base, with 11 bases between the two germline ends. The CDR3 has 15 amino acids. CDR3 sequence (DNA): TGTGCCAGCAGCTTTCCGGGGAGCGGCACAGATACGCAGTATTTT. It yields the protein CASSFPGSGTDTQYF.

The rearrangement uses TRBV4-1 and TRBJ2-7; D is possibly TRBD1 (6 bases). From germline, CDR1 is MGHRA and CDR2 YSYEKL. V lost 2 bases and J lost 3, with 11 bases in between. This CDR3 contains 14 residues. CDR3 sequence: CASSQQGQDYEQYF. The CDR3 coding sequence is TGCGCCAGCAGCCAACAGGGGCAGGACTACGAGCAGTACTTC.

The chain uses TRBV29-1 and TRBJ1-2; no clear D gene. This CDR3 is 13 amino acids long. Trimming shortened V by 4 bases and J by 1 base, and 10 bases separated the two germline ends. Germline V gene data show CDR1 as SQVTM and CDR2 as ANQGSEA. CDR3: CSVGGGINYGYTF. In DNA, the CDR3 is TGCAGCGTTGGAGGAGGGATTAACTATGGCTACACCTTC.

This chain connects TRBV5-1 to TRBJ1-4, with unresolved D. Trimming left V 4 bases short and J 8 bases short, with 18 bases between. The CDR3 extends over 15 amino acids. In germline, CDR1 is SGHRS, CDR2 YFSETQ. The DNA of the CDR3 is TGCGCCAGCAGCGCCTCACAGTGGAGTGGCGAAAAACTGTTTTTT. Residues: CASSASQWSGEKLFF.

The V gene is TRBV7-9, the J gene TRBJ2-7; 7 nucleotides line up with TRBD1. This CDR3 contains 15 residues. Trimming took 0 bases from V and 3 from J; bases not matched to a gene: 5. Germline-derived CDR1 and CDR2 are SEHNR and FQNEAQ (reference sequence). CDR3 DNA: TGTGCCAGCAGCTTAGCCGAGGGACAGTACTACGAGCAGTACTTC. Translation gives CASSLAEGQYYEQYF.

The rearrangement links TRBV12-5 to TRBJ2-2, with TRBD2 identical over 9 bases. CDR3 length: 19 residues. The junction had 12 bases not matched to a gene; V was cut back by 0 bases and J by 4 bases. CDR1 is LGHNT and CDR2 is FRNRAP in the germline V gene. The CDR3 DNA reads TGTGCTAGTGGTTTGGTACTGGGCGGGAGGGCCCATGGCACCGGGGAGCTGTTTTTT. Translating it yields CASGLVLGGRAHGTGELFF.

J is TRBJ1-1 and V is TRBV4-1; no reliable D call. Trimming cost V 3 bases and J 4 bases, with 12 bases left between them. The CDR3 totals 14 residues. CDR1 MGHRA and CDR2 YSYEKL come from the germline V gene. The DNA for the CDR3 is TGCGCCAGCAGCCACATTGGAGACCTCACTGAAGCTTTCTTT. Amino acid sequence: CASSHIGDLTEAFF.

The chain has TRBV30 and TRBJ1-1, with D tentatively TRBD1 (6 bases). V dropped 0 bases and J dropped 6 bases, with 14 bases sitting between them. Per germline, CDR1 GTSNPN and CDR2 SVGIG (reference sequence). The CDR3 consists of 14 residues. CDR3 region: CAWSVRGAVSEAFF. CDR3 sequence (DNA): TGTGCCTGGAGTGTACGGGGGGCGGTTTCTGAAGCTTTCTTT.

V is TRBV20-1 and J is TRBJ2-1, with TRBD2 as a possible D gene (6 bases). CDR3 length equals 11 residues. Trimming left V 3 bases short and J 7 bases short, with 7 bases between. CDR1 is DFQATT and CDR2 is SNEGSKA in the germline V gene (reference sequence). The CDR3 reads CSARLANEQFF. The DNA for the CDR3 is TGCAGTGCTAGGCTAGCGAATGAGCAGTTCTTC.

The V call is TRBV13, the J call TRBJ1-2; D remains ambiguous. The CDR3 is 12 residues long. Trimming took 8 bases from V and 9 from J, leaving 16 bases between them. CDR1 is PRHDT and CDR2 is FYEKMQ in the germline V gene (reference sequence). CDR3 in amino acids: CASGGRIISYTF. The CDR3 region has the DNA TGTGCCAGCGGCGGCAGGATTATTAGCTACACCTTC.

CDR3 bases: TGTGCCAGCAGTCCGACTAGCGCCGTTGGAGATACGCAGTATTTT. Translating it yields CASSPTSAVGDTQYF. The chain combines TRBV27 with TRBJ2-3, with 8 bases that match TRBD2. This CDR3 has 15 residues. Trimming took 5 bases from V and 5 from J; bases not matched to a gene: 9. The germline V gene has CDR1 MNHEY and CDR2 SMNVEV (reference sequence).

This chain links TRBV19 with TRBJ2-7; 9 bases match TRBD1. Trimming took 5 bases from V and 3 from J; bases not matched to a gene: 5. Germline V gene data show CDR1 as LNHDA and CDR2 as SQIVND (reference sequence). The CDR3 contains 14 residues. In nucleotides, the CDR3 is TGTGCCAGTAGTTACGGGACAGGGATCTACGAGCAGTACTTC. This gives the protein CASSYGTGIYEQYF.

This chain uses TRBV30 with TRBJ2-5; TRBD1 matches at 11 bases. Trimming removed 2 bases from V and 6 bases from J; junction bases left unmatched: 8. Germline values: CDR1 GTSNPN, CDR2 SVGIG (reference sequence). The CDR3 spans 15 residues. CDR3 DNA sequence: TGTGCCTGGAGTCCACCCGGGACAGGGGGGAAGACCCAGTACTTC. This gives the protein CAWSPPGTGGKTQYF. The whole variable domain, remainder taken from reference TRBV30 and TRBJ2-5, is SQTIHQWPATLVQPVGSPLSLECTVEGTSNPNLYWYRQAAGRGLQLLFYSVGIGQISSEVPQNLSASRPQDRQFILSSKKLLLSDSGFYLCAWSPPGTGGKTQYFGPGTRLLVL.

In this sample, this clone turned up once. J is TRBJ2-7 and V is TRBV10-3; a possible D gene is TRBD2 (6 bases). The CDR3 has 16 residues. Germline V gene lookup returns CDR1 ENHRY and CDR2 SYGVKD. V was shortened by 6 bases and J by 0 bases, with 18 bases between the two germline ends. The CDR3: CAISGGGKSPSYEQYF. Written as DNA, the CDR3 is TGTGCCATCAGCGGGGGTGGGAAATCTCCCTCCTACGAGCAGTACTTC.

V and J are TRBV28 and TRBJ1-1; 9 bases fit TRBD1. The CDR3 totals 15 residues. CDR1 is MDHEN and CDR2 is SYDVKM in the germline V gene. Losses at the gene ends were 1 base for V and 4 bases for J; bases not matched to a gene: 4. The CDR3 DNA follows: TGTGCCAGCAGTTTATCGGGGGGACAGGGCACTGAAGCTTTCTTT. Amino acid sequence: CASSLSGGQGTEAFF.

The chain links TRBV6-1 to TRBJ2-7, with TRBD2 identical over 7 bases. Trimming removed 2 bases from V and 6 bases from J; junction bases left unmatched: 10. Germline loops: CDR1 MNHNS, CDR2 SASEGT. The CDR3 consists of 15 residues. The CDR3 sequence: CASSERREGPVEQYF. CDR3 in DNA: TGTGCCAGCAGTGAACGGAGGGAGGGCCCCGTCGAGCAGTACTTC.